The following is a T cell receptor (beta chain) sequence with its context. The data stem from a study of blood T cell repertoires in COVID-19. The V end was cut by 0 bases, the J end by 6 bases, with 15 bases between. This CDR3 has 16 residues. The germline CDR1 and CDR2 sequences are LGHDT and YNNKEL (reference sequence). TCRdb's copy holds only in-frame clones and misses some; the assay was immunoSEQ multiplex PCR. The sample shows about 80,000 clones, roughly four fifths of them seen only once. The V and J genes are TRBV3-1 (or the pseudogene TRBV3-2) and TRBJ2-1; weak D call: TRBD1 (5 bases). Sequences were obtained from peripheral blood. This clonotype originated in a man older than 75 with acute or convalescent COVID-19. The CDR3 is CASSQEGQGVGNEQFF. The CDR3 DNA sequence: TGTGCCAGCAGCCAAGAAGGCCAGGGTGTAGGCAATGAGCAGTTCTTC.